This TCR beta chain comes out of a study of CD8+ T cells in alopecia areata (dated by TCRdb to the late 2010s). About the full investigation: Treated patients were enrolled in an open-label pilot trial of oral tofacitinib, 5 to 10 mg twice daily, for moderate-to-severe alopecia areata. Patients stayed on tofacitinib for 6 to 18 months and then had 6 months of follow-up off drug so that delayed response and recurrence could be assessed. The SALT score, which quantifies the percentage of affected scalp surface area, was used to measure disease severity in treated patients. High-throughput TCRbeta sequencing was used to examine T cell clonal expansion in alopecia areata in both the C3H/HeJ mouse model and human patients. Scalp tissue and sorted CD4+ and CD8+ peripheral blood T cells from patchy and totalis/universalis alopecia areata patients and from healthy controls were covered by human TCRbeta sequencing. Biopsies were taken from tofacitinib-treated patients at baseline and at 4 and 24 weeks of treatment, and a later scalp biopsy was taken in several of the tofacitinib-treated patients. Scalp clonality was compared across normal scalp (n=4), patchy alopecia areata scalp (n=8), and alopecia totalis/universalis scalp (n=8). RNA came from the PAXgene miRNA kit for fixed scalp, the miRNeasy kit for PBMCs, and the RNeasy kit for mouse skin. TCRbeta CDR3 regions were amplified by immunoSEQ multiplex PCR with 35 Vbeta forward and 13 Jbeta reverse primers.

This clone was seen a handful of times. Which antigen it targets is not known. The sample holds no much larger clone one base away, and base qualities are not on file. What the time point label conveys for this sample: 20 to 30 weeks on oral tofacitinib. The treatment or condition label corresponds to: oral pan-JAK inhibitor, 5-10 mg twice daily. Lesional scalp punch biopsies and peripheral blood were collected from alopecia areata patients. PBMCs were isolated by density centrifugation and stained for CD3, CD4 and CD8, after which CD4+ and CD8+ T cells were sorted on a FACSAria. Overall study outcomes, separate from this receptor: Shared TCR sequences between patients were less evident than in mice, which may be partly attributable to HLA diversity in the patient population. Tofacitinib significantly lowered scalp clonality and the number of expanded CD8+ clones among the top 100 scalp clones. Many expanded lesional clones were found to persist in scalp and blood during tofacitinib treatment, and relapse after treatment cessation may be partly explained by this persistence. Unlike mouse skin, which is dominated by gammadelta T cells, normal human skin has resident alphabeta T cells that are also sequenced, and this complicates analysis of the scalp TCR repertoire. Higher clonality and more expanded CD8+ clones were observed in lesional scalp than in normal scalp, particularly in alopecia totalis/universalis, a finding suggestive of antigenic drive. The treated cohort was small, with a single nonresponder, so links between baseline CD8+ expansion and response need larger studies.

The library was generated by the immunoSEQ multiplex PCR assay. For TCR sequencing, RNA was extracted from every sample and reverse transcribed into cDNA to serve as template. SuperScript III was used to make first-strand cDNA, primed with a 2:1 mix of oligo-dT and random hexamers. Amplification bias was assessed with a synthetic immune receptor repertoire, and residual bias was removed computationally. Per the source publication's procedure: Raw reads were preprocessed to remove errors, and CDR3 was defined by IMGT conventions from the conserved cysteine to phenylalanine. To get clonality, Shannon entropy was normalized by log2 of the number of productive unique TCRs and the result was subtracted from 1. Scalp TCRbeta sequences were cross-referenced with sorted blood CD4 and CD8 repertoires so that the CD4 or CD8 identity of scalp clones could be inferred. Entries here come from immuneACCESS through TCRdb and include only in-frame sequences with V and J called. Some clones fail to appear in such tables; in the studies checked, an unresolved V gene covers under half of the shortfall, and the cause of the remainder is unknown. V, J and clone size derive from that table, while D and trimming were established from the DNA sequence. The sample has about 180,000 clones on record, about 48% of them singletons. Jointly, the top ten make up 11% of the sample.

The V and J ends are trimmed by 0 bases and 4 bases, leaving 15 bases between them. The CDR3 measures 16 amino acids from cysteine to phenylalanine. Left in the record is the CDR3 DNA by itself, 48 bases read in frame from the first base. The germline V gene gives CDR1 as LGHNA and CDR2 as YSLEER. This clonotype was sampled from a human donor with alopecia areata. The sequences come from CD8+ T cells sorted from blood, collected at week 24, from a patient treated with tofacitinib. The chain is assembled from TRBV4-3 and TRBJ1-2, with TRBD1 tentatively as D gene (5 bases match). Read as DNA, the sequence is TGCGCCAGCAGCCAAGATCGGGCAGGGTCGACCTATGGCTACACCTTC. Its coded protein is CASSQDRAGSTYGYTF.